The rows below give T cell receptor beta chains drawn from one sample of a study of T-cell memory formation after mild COVID-19. TCRdb re-analysed the 5' RACE reads in MiXCR, keeping a single row per CDR3 protein. The sample includes 70,000 to 100,000 distinct CDR3 sequences, roughly an eighth of them seen just once. The sequencing sample was made of PBMCs or a T cell subset sorted from them (not recorded which). Receptors originate from an adult woman who had mild COVID-19 (a few samples of this study predate the infection). Cell type and time point are not known. The conserved cysteine and the conserved F or W are not part of the CDR3 here. The order of the fields is D gene, V gene, clone size, CDR3 protein. The D gene is left open where the match is weak. Clone size is shown for a subset of rows, as once, few, many or a class of expanded clone.

>-|TRBV2|once
ASRRGGWGSNTEAF
>-|TRBV30|many
AWSVSSEGSWEQY
>-|TRBV6-1|few
ASSGQSF
>-|TRBV14|few
ASSLTPGTRPDTQY
>TRBD2|TRBV9|few
ASSVERGLAGIQF
>-|TRBV2|few
ASSAGVVGSYNEQF
>-|TRBV7-2|-
ASSLATASSYEQY
>-|TRBV30|-
AWRQIYEQY
>TRBD1|TRBV24-1|-
ATSEGTGNTGELF
>-|TRBV3-1|few
ASSQEGADTQY
>-|TRBV28|-
ASSPIREGITEAF
>-|TRBV5-1|many
ASSLGTEFLYGYT
>TRBD2|TRBV2|-
ASSDSGLAGFTDTQY
>-|TRBV7-9|-
ASSFIGKGDTTYNEQF
>TRBD1|TRBV9|-
ASSTATGASTEAF
>-|TRBV10-3|-
AMGSSPDTQY
>-|TRBV20-1|once
SAREYSEVNQPQH
>-|TRBV7-9|many
ASSKPSRYEQY